This T cell receptor beta chain was sequenced for a study of PD-1 blockade in classical Hodgkin lymphoma. Study observations and caveats: By cycle point C4D1, TCR diversity had risen significantly in CD4+ cells (but not CD8+ cells).

No patient escaped relapse after autologous stem cell transplantation, and brentuximab vedotin exposure varied. Only one count was recorded for this clone. Its antigen remains unidentified. Sequencing was performed with immunoSEQ multiplex PCR; in TCRdb, only in-frame clones are kept and a portion is missing. The table shows about 15,000 clones, with approximately 88% occurring only once. The CDR3 contains 11 residues. Germline values: CDR1 SEHNR, CDR2 FQNEAQ (reference sequence). V gene TRBV7-9 combines with J gene TRBJ2-5; no clear D. The end of the DNA fits TRBJ2-7 better, so the J call may be wrong. Here the sequenced sample was peripheral blood mononuclear cells (PBMCs), taken before the second cycle of nivolumab. The clonotype was recovered from a human donor with classical Hodgkin lymphoma. The CDR3 is CASSPDYEQYF. The CDR3 nucleotides are TGTGCCAGCAGCCCAGACTACGAGCAGTACTTC.